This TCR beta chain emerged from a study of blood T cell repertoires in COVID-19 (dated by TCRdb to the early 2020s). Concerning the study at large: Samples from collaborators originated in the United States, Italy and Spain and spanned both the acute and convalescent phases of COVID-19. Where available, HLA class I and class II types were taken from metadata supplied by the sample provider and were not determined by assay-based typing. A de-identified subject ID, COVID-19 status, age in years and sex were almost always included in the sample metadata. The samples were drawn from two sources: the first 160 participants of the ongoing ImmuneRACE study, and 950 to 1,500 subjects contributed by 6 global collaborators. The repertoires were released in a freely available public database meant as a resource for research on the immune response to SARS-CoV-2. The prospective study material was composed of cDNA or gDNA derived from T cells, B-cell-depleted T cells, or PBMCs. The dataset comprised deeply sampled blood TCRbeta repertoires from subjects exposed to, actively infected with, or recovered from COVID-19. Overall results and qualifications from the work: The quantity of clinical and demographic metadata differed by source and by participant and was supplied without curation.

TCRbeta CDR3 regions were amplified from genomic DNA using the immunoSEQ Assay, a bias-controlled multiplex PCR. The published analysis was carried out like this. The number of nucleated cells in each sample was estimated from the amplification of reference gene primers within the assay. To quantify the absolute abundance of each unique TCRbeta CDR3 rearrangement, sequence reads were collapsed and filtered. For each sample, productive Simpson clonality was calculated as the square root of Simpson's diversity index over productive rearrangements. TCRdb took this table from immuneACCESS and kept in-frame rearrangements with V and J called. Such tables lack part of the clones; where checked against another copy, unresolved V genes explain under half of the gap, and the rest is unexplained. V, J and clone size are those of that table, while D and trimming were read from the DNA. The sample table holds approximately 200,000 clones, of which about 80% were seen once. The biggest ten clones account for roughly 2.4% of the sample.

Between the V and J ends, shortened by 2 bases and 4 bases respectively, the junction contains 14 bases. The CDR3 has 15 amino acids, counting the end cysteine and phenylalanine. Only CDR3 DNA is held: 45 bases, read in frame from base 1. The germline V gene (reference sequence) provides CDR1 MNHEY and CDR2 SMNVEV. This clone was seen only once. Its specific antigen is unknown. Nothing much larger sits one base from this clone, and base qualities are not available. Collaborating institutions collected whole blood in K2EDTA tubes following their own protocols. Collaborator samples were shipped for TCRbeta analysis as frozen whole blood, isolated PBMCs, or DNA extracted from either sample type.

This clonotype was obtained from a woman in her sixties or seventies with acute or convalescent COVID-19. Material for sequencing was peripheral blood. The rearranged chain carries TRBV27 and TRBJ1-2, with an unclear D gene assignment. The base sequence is TGTGCCAGCAGTTTAGGGCCGGGAACCGTCTATGGCTACACCTTC. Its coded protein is CASSLGPGTVYGYTF.